What follows are 10 T cell receptor beta chains derived from one specimen sequenced in a study of identical twins. TCRdb passed the 5' RACE reads through MiXCR, listing each CDR3 protein once. In the table there are 690,000 or so distinct CDR3 sequences, 5.5% to 6.5% of which are singletons. Sample: naive T cells sorted from blood. These TCRs come from a man younger than 35 in good health.

This clonotype was picked up a small number of times. The V and J genes are TRBV27 and TRBJ2-1; 11 positions match TRBD2. This CDR3 region has 18 residues. CDR1 and CDR2 from the germline V gene are MNHEY and SMNVEV (reference sequence). J gave up 3 bases and V 5 bases, and 12 bases lay outside the gene matches. In nucleotides, the CDR3 is TGTGCCAGCAGTACACCTTTGACTAGCGGGGCCCTCTACAATGAGCAGTTCTTC. Its protein is CASSTPLTSGALYNEQFF.

The chain employs TRBV27 and TRBJ1-4; TRBD1 aligns across 8 bases. The CDR3 runs 18 residues. Germline lookup yields CDR1 MNHEY and CDR2 SMNVEV (reference sequence). After removal of 4 bases from V and 8 bases from J, the junction contained 18 bases not matched to a gene. The CDR3 protein is CASSSIRPGQAQGEKLFF. For the CDR3, the DNA is TGTGCCAGCAGTTCTATCCGTCCGGGACAGGCCCAGGGCGAAAAACTGTTTTTT.

This clonotype was seen ten or more times. This chain joins TRBV20-1 and TRBJ1-5; 9 bases are a match to TRBD1. The CDR3 extends over 13 amino acids. CDR1 and CDR2 from the germline V gene are DFQATT and SNEGSKA (reference sequence). Trimming removed 5 bases from V and 5 bases from J; junction bases left unmatched: 4. CDR3 region: CSAGTGHDQPQHF. CDR3 in DNA: TGCAGTGCTGGGACAGGGCACGATCAGCCCCAGCATTTT.

This clonotype was seen repeatedly, ten times or more. The chain couples TRBV24-1 to TRBJ2-1; 13 bases are a match to TRBD2. V dropped 4 bases and J dropped 8; count of bases not matched to a gene: 7. Germline V gene sequence: CDR1 KGHDR, CDR2 SFDVKD. This CDR3 region has 16 residues. CDR3 sequence reads: CATSDLGLAGVHEQFF. CDR3 coding DNA: TGTGCCACCAGTGACCTCGGACTAGCGGGGGTACATGAGCAGTTCTTC.

This clonotype was found many times. The chain combines TRBV29-1 with TRBJ2-5, with 7 bases matching TRBD1. CDR1 and CDR2 (germline): SQVTM, ANQGSEA. V trimming: 5 bases; J trimming: 4 bases; junction bases outside the gene matches: 7. CDR3 length equals 13 residues. The CDR3 here is CSVRQGGAETQYF. CDR3 sequence (DNA): TGCAGCGTTCGACAGGGTGGGGCAGAGACCCAGTACTTC.

This clonotype was recorded many times. This chain links TRBV12-3 or TRBV12-4 with TRBJ1-4; TRBD1 aligns across 11 bases. Trimming removed 0 bases from V and 5 bases from J; junction bases left unmatched: 14. This CDR3 is 20 amino acids long. The CDR3, as DNA: TGTGCCAGCAGTTTAGCCCTACCCGGGACAGGGGGTTTGGGCAATGAAAAACTGTTTTTT. Protein product: CASSLALPGTGGLGNEKLFF.

The rearrangement uses TRBV6-2 or TRBV6-3 and TRBJ2-3; D is possibly TRBD1 or TRBD2 (5 bases each). Germline CDR1 is MNHEY and CDR2 is SVGEGT. Between the trimmed V and J ends, which lost 5 bases and 2 bases, there was a span of 23 bases. CDR3 size: 18 residues. The CDR3 region is CASSHPLGAARTTDTQYF. The DNA of the CDR3 is TGTGCCAGCAGTCACCCTCTCGGGGCAGCCCGAACCACAGATACGCAGTATTTT.

V usage is TRBV9 and J usage is TRBJ2-2; D might be TRBD2 (6 bases). Germline CDR1 reads SGDLS; CDR2 reads YYNGEE. The CDR3 loop spans 13 amino acids. Between the trimmed V and J ends, which lost 6 bases and 4 bases, there was a span of 10 bases. The CDR3 bases are TGTGCCAGCACGGTGGAGGGCACCGGGGAGCTGTTTTTT. Translation gives CASTVEGTGELFF. The complete variable domain, with remaining parts taken from reference TRBV9 and TRBJ2-2, reads DSGVTQTPKHLITATGQRVTLRCSPRSGDLSVYWYQQSLDQGLQFLIQYYNGEERAKGNILERFSAQQFPDLHSELNLSSLELGDSALYFCASTVEGTGELFFGEGSRLTVL.

The chain couples TRBV18 to TRBJ1-3; no firm D call. The V gene lost 2 bases and the J gene lost 0 bases, with 14 bases spanning the gap. The CDR3 loop spans 17 amino acids. Looked up from germline, CDR1 is KGHSH and CDR2 is LQKENI. DNA for the CDR3: TGTGCCAGCTCACCAGGCTTACAGCAAAACTCTGGAAACACCATATATTTT. This encodes CASSPGLQQNSGNTIYF.

This clonotype was picked up many times. The chain uses TRBV20-1 and TRBJ2-3, with a tentative D call TRBD1 (5 bases). Germline loops: CDR1 DFQATT, CDR2 SNEGSKA (reference sequence). The CDR3 sequence is 15 residues long. Deletions cut 4 bases from V and 1 base from J, with 15 bases between. The CDR3, as DNA: TGCAGTGCTACTCAATGGGAAGGGGGCACAGATACGCAGTATTTT. This sequence encodes CSATQWEGGTDTQYF.